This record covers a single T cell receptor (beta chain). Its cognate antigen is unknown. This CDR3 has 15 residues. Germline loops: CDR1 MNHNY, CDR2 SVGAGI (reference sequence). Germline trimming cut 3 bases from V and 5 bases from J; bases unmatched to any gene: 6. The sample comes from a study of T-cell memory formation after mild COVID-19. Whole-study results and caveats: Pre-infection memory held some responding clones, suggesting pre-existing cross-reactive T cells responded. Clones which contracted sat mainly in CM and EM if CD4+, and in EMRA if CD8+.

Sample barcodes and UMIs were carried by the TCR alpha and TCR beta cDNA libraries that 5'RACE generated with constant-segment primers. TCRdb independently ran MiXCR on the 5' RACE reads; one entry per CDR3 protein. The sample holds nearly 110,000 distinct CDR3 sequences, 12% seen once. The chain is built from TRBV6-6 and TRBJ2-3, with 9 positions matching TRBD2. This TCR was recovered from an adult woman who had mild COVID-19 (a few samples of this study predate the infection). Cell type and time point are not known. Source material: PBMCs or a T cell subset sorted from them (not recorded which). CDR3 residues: CASSYGGGAVDTQYF. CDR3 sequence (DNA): TGTGCCAGCAGTTATGGCGGGGGGGCGGTAGATACGCAGTATTTT.